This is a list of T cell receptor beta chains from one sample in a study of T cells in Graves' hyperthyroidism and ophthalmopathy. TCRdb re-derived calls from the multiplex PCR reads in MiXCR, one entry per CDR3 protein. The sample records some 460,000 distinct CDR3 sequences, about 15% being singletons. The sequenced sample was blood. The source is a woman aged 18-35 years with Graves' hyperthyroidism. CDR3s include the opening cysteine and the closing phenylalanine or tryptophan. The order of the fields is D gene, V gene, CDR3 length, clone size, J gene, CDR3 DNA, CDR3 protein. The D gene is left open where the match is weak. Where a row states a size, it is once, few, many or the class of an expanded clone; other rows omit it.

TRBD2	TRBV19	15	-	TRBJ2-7	TGTGCCAGTAGTAAGACTAGCGGTTACTCCTACGAGCAGTACTTC	CASSKTSGYSYEQYF
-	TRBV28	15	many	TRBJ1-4	TGTGCCAGCACGCGAGGCCAGGGAAAGGTTGGAAAACTGTTTTTT	CASTRGQGKVGKLFF
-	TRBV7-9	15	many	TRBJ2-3	TGTGCCAGCACCCTAGGAGGGACAGCGTTAGATACGCAGTATTTT	CASTLGGTALDTQYF
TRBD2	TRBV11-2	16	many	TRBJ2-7	TGTGCCAGCAGCACGGGACTAGCGGGTCGATTATACGAGCAGTACTTC	CASSTGLAGRLYEQYF
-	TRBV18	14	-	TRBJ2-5	TGTGCCAGCTCACCACCGGGAGCACCTGAGACCCAGTACTTC	CASSPPGAPETQYF
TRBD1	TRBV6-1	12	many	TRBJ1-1	TGTGCCAGTCGACAGGGGTACACTGAAGCTTTCTTT	CASRQGYTEAFF
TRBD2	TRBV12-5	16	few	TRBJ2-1	TGTGCTAGTGGTTTCTCAGTACCAGCGGGAGGTCGTGAGCAGTTCTTC	CASGFSVPAGGREQFF
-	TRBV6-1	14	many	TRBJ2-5	TGTGCCAGCGGAGGGAACAGGGTGGCGGAGACCCAGTACTTC	CASGGNRVAETQYF
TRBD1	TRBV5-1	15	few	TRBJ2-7	TGCGCCAGCAGCGATAAGCCGGGACAGGGACCCGAGCAGTACTTC	CASSDKPGQGPEQYF
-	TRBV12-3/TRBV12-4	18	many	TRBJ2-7	TGTGCCAGCAGTTTAGGGACCCGATTCACTCATAGAAGGTACGAGCAGTACTTC	CASSLGTRFTHRRYEQYF
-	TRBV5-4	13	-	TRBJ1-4	TGTGCCAGCAGCATCGGGATTAATGAAAAACTGTTTTTT	CASSIGINEKLFF
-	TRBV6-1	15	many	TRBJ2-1	TGTGCCAGCACCCGGTCTTGGGCTCTTGCCACTGAGCAGTTCTTC	CASTRSWALATEQFF
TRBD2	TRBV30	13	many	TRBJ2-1	TGTGCCTGGACTAGCGGGAGTTACAATGAGCAGTTCTTC	CAWTSGSYNEQFF
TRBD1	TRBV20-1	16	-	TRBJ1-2	TGCAGTGCTAGAGCCGGGACAGGTCCCCGACTCTATGGCTACACCTTC	CSARAGTGPRLYGYTF
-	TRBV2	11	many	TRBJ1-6	TGTGCCAGCAACCGCAATCCACCCCTCCACTTT	CASNRNPPLHF
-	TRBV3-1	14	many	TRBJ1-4	TGTGCCAGCAGCCTCTCTGATGGTAATGAAAAACTGTTTTTT	CASSLSDGNEKLFF
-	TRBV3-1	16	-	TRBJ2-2	TGTGCCGCCTCTCGCGCGGGGATCCCGAACGCCGGGGAGCTGTTTTTT	CAASRAGIPNAGELFF
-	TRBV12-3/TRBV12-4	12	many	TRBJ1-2	TGTGCCAGTAGAATCAGGGGAGGGGCAGGGACCTTC	CASRIRGGAGTF
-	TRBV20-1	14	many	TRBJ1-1	TGCAGTGCTAGAGATCCGGGGGTGAACACTGAAGCTTTCTTT	CSARDPGVNTEAFF
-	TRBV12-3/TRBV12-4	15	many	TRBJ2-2	TGTGCCAGCAGTTTAAGGGACCCAGGCAGCGGGGAGCTGTTTTTT	CASSLRDPGSGELFF
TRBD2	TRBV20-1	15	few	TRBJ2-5	TGCAGTGCAGCTAGCGGGGTAGGGCGCCAAGAGACCCAGTACTTC	CSAASGVGRQETQYF
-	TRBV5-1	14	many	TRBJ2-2	TGCGCCAGCAGCCAAGGATGGAACACCGGGGAGCTGTTTTTT	CASSQGWNTGELFF
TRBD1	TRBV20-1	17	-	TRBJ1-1	TGCAGTGCTAGAGCCGGGACAGGGAGGAGCATGAACACTGAAGCTTTCTTT	CSARAGTGRSMNTEAFF
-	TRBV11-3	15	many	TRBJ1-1	TGTGCCAGCAGCTCTCCAGCAACGGGGAATCCTGAAGCTTTCTTT	CASSSPATGNPEAFF
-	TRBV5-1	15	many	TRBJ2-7	TGCGCCAGCAGCTTGGATGGGACACCGCGCTACGAGCAGTACTTC	CASSLDGTPRYEQYF
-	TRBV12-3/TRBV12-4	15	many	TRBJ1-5	TGTGCCAGCGGCTCCCGGGAAAGGGGGAATCAGCCCCAGCATTTT	CASGSRERGNQPQHF
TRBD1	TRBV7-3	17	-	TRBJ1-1	TGTGCCAGCAGCTTGGGCTGGAGTGGACAGGGAGACGCTGAAGCTTTCTTT	CASSLGWSGQGDAEAFF
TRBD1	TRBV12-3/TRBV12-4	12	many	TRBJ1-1	TGTGCCAGCAGTTTGGCTGGGACAGGAGCTTTCTTT	CASSLAGTGAFF